The sequence of this TCR beta chain was determined in a study of blood T cell repertoires in COVID-19 (dated by TCRdb to the early 2020s). A note on the overall study: Collaborator samples came from the United States, Italy and Spain and covered acute and convalescent phases of COVID-19. The prospective study material was composed of cDNA or gDNA derived from T cells, B-cell-depleted T cells, or PBMCs. Subjects who had been exposed to COVID-19, were actively infected with it, or had recovered from it provided the deeply sampled blood TCRbeta repertoires that made up the dataset. The repertoires were released in a freely available public database meant as a resource for research on the immune response to SARS-CoV-2. The samples were drawn from the first 160 participants of the ongoing ImmuneRACE study and from roughly 1,300 subjects provided by 6 global collaborators. The sample metadata nearly always contained a de-identified subject ID, COVID-19 status, age in years and sex. Where available, HLA class I and class II types were obtained from metadata supplied by the sample provider rather than from assay-based typing.

The immunoSEQ Assay, a bias-controlled multiplex PCR, was used to amplify TCRbeta CDR3 regions from genomic DNA. Regarding the original processing steps: The number of nucleated cells in each sample was estimated by amplification of reference gene primers within the assay. To quantify the absolute abundance of each unique TCRbeta CDR3 rearrangement, sequence reads were collapsed and filtered. For each sample, productive Simpson clonality was calculated by taking the square root of Simpson's diversity index across productive rearrangements. TCRdb's version of the immuneACCESS table is confined to in-frame rearrangements and falls short of the full clone set. An unresolved V gene accounts for under half of the shortfall where checked; the remainder is of unknown origin. From that table come the V and J calls and clone size; the DNA was used to work out D and trimming. The table for this sample lists 250,000 to 300,000 clones; about 88% of them were counted only once. The top ten clonotypes cover around 3.6% of the sample.

Note on this clone: Its antigen is unknown. Per-nucleotide qualities are absent, and no much larger clonotype sits a single base away.

Study-wide conclusions, independent of this receptor: The amount of clinical and demographic metadata varied by source and participant and was provided uncurated.

The germline V gene encodes CDR1 SGHAT and CDR2 FQNNGV. The V end gives up 2 bases and the J end 4 bases, leaving 5 bases in the junction not matched to a gene. Including the terminal cysteine and phenylalanine, the CDR3 comprises 15 residues. Left in the record is the CDR3 DNA by itself, 45 bases read in frame from the first base. The collaborating institutions used their own protocols to collect whole blood in K2EDTA tubes. For TCRbeta analysis, collaborators shipped samples in one of three forms: frozen whole blood, isolated PBMCs, or DNA extracted from either of those sample types. This sequence originates from a man younger than 35 with active or convalescent COVID-19. The sequenced material came from peripheral blood. The chain joins TRBV11-2 to TRBJ1-2; 9 middle bases align to TRBD1. Here the CDR3 is given as CASSLLGQGLYGYTF. The DNA is TGTGCCAGCAGCTTACTCGGACAGGGGCTCTATGGCTACACCTTC.